Shown below are 17 T cell receptor beta chains from a single sample sequenced in a study of blood T cell repertoires in COVID-19. Clones were sequenced by immunoSEQ multiplex PCR, and TCRdb holds only the in-frame ones, with some missing. The profile shows around 250,000 clones, about four fifths of them singletons. The source material was peripheral blood. The source of these receptors is a woman aged 18 to 35 with acute or convalescent COVID-19.

The chain links TRBV3-1 (or the pseudogene TRBV3-2) to TRBJ2-1, with D possibly TRBD2 on 5 matching bases. V shed 5 bases and J shed 3 bases, with 14 bases lying between them. CDR3 size: 15 residues. In germline, CDR1 is LGHDT, CDR2 YNNKEL (reference sequence). The CDR3 bases are TGTGCCAGCAGCTCTGCGGGCGGAAACTACAATGAGCAGTTCTTC. The encoded protein is CASSSAGGNYNEQFF.

This clone was seen just once. The CDR3 DNA sequence: TGCGCCAGCAGCCATTGGGGCGGAAGCTCCTACGAGCAGTACTTC. The encoded protein is CASSHWGGSSYEQYF. The chain recombines TRBV4-3 with TRBJ2-7, with D possibly being TRBD1 (5 bases). V was cut by 3 bases and J by 0 bases, with 12 bases left in between. In germline, CDR1 is LGHNA, CDR2 YSLEER. This CDR3 has 15 amino acids.

CDR3 sequence (DNA): TGTGCCAGCAGCTCGGGTCGGGGGTACAGCTCCTATAATTCACCCCTCCACTTT. Protein product: CASSSGRGYSSYNSPLHF. The rearrangement links TRBV7-8 to TRBJ1-6; weak D call: TRBD1 (5 bases). This CDR3 is 18 amino acids long. The V gene lost 4 bases and the J gene lost 0 bases, with 16 bases spanning the gap. The germline V gene encodes CDR1 SGHVS and CDR2 FQNEAQ.

This chain connects TRBV5-5 to TRBJ2-7, with a tentative D call TRBD1 (6 bases). The V gene's germline CDR1 is SGHKS and CDR2 YYEKEE (reference sequence). The CDR3 runs 14 residues. Trimming took 5 bases from V and 0 from J, leaving 12 bases between them. CDR3 protein: CASSPGAVSYEQYF. In nucleotides, the CDR3 is TGTGCCAGCAGTCCAGGGGCAGTCTCCTACGAGCAGTACTTC.

The V gene is TRBV27, the J gene TRBJ1-2; 10 nucleotides match TRBD1. The junction had 11 bases not matched to a gene; V was cut back by 7 bases and J by 6 bases. The CDR3 has 15 residues. Germline loops: CDR1 MNHEY, CDR2 SMNVEV (reference sequence). The CDR3 nucleotides read TGTGCCAGCACACGCCTTGGACAGGGGGAACATGGCTACACCTTC. Translation gives CASTRLGQGEHGYTF.

This chain links TRBV20-1 with TRBJ2-1; maybe TRBD2 (5 bases). Germline V gives CDR1 DFQATT, CDR2 SNEGSKA (reference sequence). V lost 6 bases, J lost 5 bases, and 8 bases lay in between. The CDR3 has 11 residues. DNA for the CDR3: TGCAGTGCATGGGAGAACAATGAGCAGTTCTTC. It yields the protein CSAWENNEQFF.

The rearrangement links TRBV27 to TRBJ2-1, with 8 bases that match TRBD1. Germline CDR1 MNHEY, CDR2 SMNVEV (reference sequence). V lost 3 bases to trimming and J lost 6 bases; unmatched junction nucleotides: 10. This CDR3 region has 16 residues. The CDR3 DNA reads TGTGCCAGCAGTTTCCACCTCCTTGGACAGGGCAATGAGCAGTTCTTC. It translates to CASSFHLLGQGNEQFF.

This chain uses TRBV7-9 with TRBJ1-2; tentatively, D is TRBD1 (5 bases). CDR3 length: 14 residues. The germline V gene has CDR1 SEHNR and CDR2 FQNEAQ (reference sequence). V lost 1 base and J 7 bases, leaving 13 bases between the germline ends. The CDR3 sequence: CASSLVAGRGGYTF. The DNA of the CDR3 is TGTGCCAGCAGCTTAGTCGCAGGGCGGGGTGGCTACACCTTC.

The rearrangement joins TRBV18 to TRBJ2-1; TRBD2 aligns across 8 bases. This CDR3 is 13 amino acids long. V lost 2 bases to trimming and J lost 10 bases; unmatched junction nucleotides: 4. Per germline, CDR1 KGHSH and CDR2 LQKENI. CDR3 bases: TGTGCCAGCTCACCAGGACTAGCTGGGGAGCAGTTCTTC. Translation: CASSPGLAGEQFF.

This rearrangement joins TRBV6-5 to TRBJ1-3; a weak D match, TRBD1 (5 bases). The CDR3 sequence is 13 residues long. Germline loops: CDR1 MNHEY, CDR2 SVGAGI. The ends were cut back, 11 bases at V and 2 bases at J, with 13 bases in the middle. The CDR3 DNA sequence: TGTGCCTGTATGACAGACACTGGAAACACCATATATTTT. Translation: CACMTDTGNTIYF.

In the case of this clone: The germline gene is not matched at one end of the junction; a read error may be the cause. This chain connects TRBV28 to TRBJ2-7; 8 bases map to TRBD1. There are 13 residues in the CDR3. CDR1 is MDHEN and CDR2 is SYDVKM in the germline V gene. This chain's CDR3 is CASSLGVSGQGDF. In DNA, the CDR3 is TGTGCCAGCAGTTTAGGGGTTTCCGGACAGGGTGACTTC.

This clone turned up a few times. The chain combines TRBV19 with TRBJ1-2; tentative D call: TRBD1 (6 bases). Trimming removed 3 bases from V and 2 bases from J, with 13 bases in between. The germline V gene encodes CDR1 LNHDA and CDR2 SQIVND (reference sequence). The CDR3 is 15 residues long. This CDR3 is CASSISPTGNYGYTF. CDR3 sequence (DNA): TGTGCCAGTAGTATCTCCCCGACAGGCAACTATGGCTACACCTTC.

The gene calls are TRBV5-8 and TRBJ1-6, with D unclear. This CDR3 region has 10 residues. Looked up from germline, CDR1 is SGHTS and CDR2 is YDEGEE. Between the trimmed V and J ends, which lost 0 bases and 14 bases, there was a span of 3 bases. CDR3 protein: CASSLVSLHF. The CDR3 coding sequence is TGTGCCAGCAGCTTGGTATCCCTCCACTTT.

This sequence joins TRBV3-1 (or the pseudogene TRBV3-2) and TRBJ2-5; D possibly corresponds to TRBD2 (5 bases). Trimming shortened V by 6 bases and J by 0 bases, and 14 bases separated the two germline ends. The CDR3 is 15 residues long. Per the germline V gene, CDR1 is LGHDT and CDR2 is YNNKEL (reference sequence). The CDR3 DNA reads TGTGCCAGCAGAAAAGGGCGGGCGGACCAAGAGACCCAGTACTTC. It specifies CASRKGRADQETQYF.

The chain carries TRBV7-9 and TRBJ1-1; tentatively, D is TRBD1 (5 bases). The CDR3 is 15 residues long. Germline loops: CDR1 SEHNR, CDR2 FQNEAQ (reference sequence). Trimming took off 6 bases at V and 4 bases at J, with 18 bases between the two ends. The CDR3, as DNA: TGTGCCAGCAGTCAAAGGGACTCCCTGGGCACTGAAGCTTTCTTT. It yields the protein CASSQRDSLGTEAFF.

CDR3 loop: CASSGQGVTDTQYF. The CDR3 DNA reads as TGTGCCAGCAGCGGACAGGGTGTCACAGATACGCAGTATTTT. This chain joins TRBV6-2 or TRBV6-3 and TRBJ2-3, with TRBD1 matching over 8 bases. Losses at the gene ends were 6 bases for V and 2 bases for J; bases not matched to a gene: 4. The CDR3 contains 14 residues. Germline V lookup: CDR1 MNHEY, CDR2 SVGEGT.

The V and J genes are TRBV7-8 and TRBJ2-7; 8 nucleotides agree with TRBD2. This CDR3 contains 15 residues. V was clipped by 5 bases and J by 3 bases; unmatched bases: 9. The V gene's germline CDR1 is SGHVS and CDR2 FQNEAQ. In nucleotides, the CDR3 is TGTGCCAGCAGCCGGGCTCGGGGGGGAGGCTACGAGCAGTACTTC. It codes for CASSRARGGGYEQYF.